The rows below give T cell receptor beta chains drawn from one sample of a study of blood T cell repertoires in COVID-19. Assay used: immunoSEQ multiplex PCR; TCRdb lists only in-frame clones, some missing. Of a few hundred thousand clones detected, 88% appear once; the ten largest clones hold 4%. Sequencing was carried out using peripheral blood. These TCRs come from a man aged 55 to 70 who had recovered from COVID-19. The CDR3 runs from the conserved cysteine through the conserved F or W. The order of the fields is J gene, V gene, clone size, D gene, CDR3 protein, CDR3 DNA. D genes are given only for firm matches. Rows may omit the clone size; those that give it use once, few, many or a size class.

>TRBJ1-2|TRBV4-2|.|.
CASSQEYVNYGYTF
TGTGCCAGCAGCCAAGAGTATGTTAACTATGGCTACACCTTC
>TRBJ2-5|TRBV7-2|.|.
CASSSTLVRPGETQYF
TGTGCCAGCAGCTCGACTCTGGTTCGTCCGGGAGAGACCCAGTACTTC
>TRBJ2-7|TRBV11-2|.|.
CASKHGATYEQYF
TGTGCCAGCAAGCATGGAGCGACCTACGAGCAGTACTTC
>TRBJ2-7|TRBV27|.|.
CASSPSAVDNYEQYF
TGTGCCAGCAGCCCCTCGGCGGTGGATAACTACGAGCAGTACTTC
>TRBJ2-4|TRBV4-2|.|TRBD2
CASSQSKGRLAENIQYF
TGTGCCAGCAGCCAATCAAAGGGGAGACTAGCGGAAAACATTCAGTACTTC
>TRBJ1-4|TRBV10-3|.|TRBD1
CAISEGQGGEKLFF
TGTGCCATCAGTGAGGGACAGGGTGGCGAAAAACTGTTTTTT
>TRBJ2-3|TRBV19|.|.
CASSMLPPPADTQYF
TGTGCCAGTAGTATGCTTCCTCCCCCGGCAGATACGCAGTATTTT
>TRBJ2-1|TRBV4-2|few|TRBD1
CASSQGGQGYNEQFF
TGTGCCAGCAGCCAAGGGGGACAGGGGTACAATGAGCAGTTCTTC
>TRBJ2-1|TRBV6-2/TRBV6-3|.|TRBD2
CASSYDYRGGLYNEQFF
TGTGCCAGCAGTTACGATTATCGGGGGGGCCTCTACAATGAGCAGTTCTTC
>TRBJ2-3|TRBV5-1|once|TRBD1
CASSPNRDREGDTQYF
TGCGCCAGCAGTCCAAACCGGGACAGGGAGGGAGATACGCAGTATTTT
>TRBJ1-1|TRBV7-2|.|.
CASSIDRIGAFF
TGTGCCAGCAGCATTGACAGGATAGGGGCTTTCTTT
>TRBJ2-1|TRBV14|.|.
CASSQTGYNEQFF
TGTGCCAGCAGCCAAACAGGTTACAATGAGCAGTTCTTC
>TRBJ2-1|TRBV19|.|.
CASSIDQGPRFYEQFF
TGTGCCAGTAGTATAGATCAGGGCCCACGTTTCTATGAGCAGTTCTTC
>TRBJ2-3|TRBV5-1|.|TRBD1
CASSLALDRATDTQYF
TGCGCCAGCAGCTTGGCCTTGGACAGGGCCACAGATACGCAGTATTTT
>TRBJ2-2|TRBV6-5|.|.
CASSSRQTLTGELFF
TGTGCCAGCAGTAGTAGACAGACACTAACCGGGGAGCTGTTTTTT
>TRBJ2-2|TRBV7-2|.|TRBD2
CASSLGLAGGNTGELFF
TGTGCCAGCAGCTTGGGGCTAGCGGGGGGGAACACCGGGGAGCTGTTTTTT
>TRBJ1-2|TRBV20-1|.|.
CSAPTDYGYTF
TGCAGTGCTCCTACTGACTATGGCTACACCTTC
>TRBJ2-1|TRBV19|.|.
CASSGTSPRNEQFF
TGTGCCAGTAGTGGGACTTCCCCGAGAAATGAGCAGTTCTTC
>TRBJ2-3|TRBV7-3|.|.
CASSLGHSTDTQYF
TGTGCCAGCAGCCTGGGGCACAGCACAGATACGCAGTATTTT
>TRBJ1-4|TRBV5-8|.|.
CASSLVQGLSEPEKLFF
TGTGCCAGCAGCTTGGTCCAGGGTTTGTCTGAACCTGAAAAACTGTTTTTT
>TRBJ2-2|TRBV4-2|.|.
CASSQVATRNTGELFF
TGTGCCAGCAGCCAAGTCGCGACTAGAAACACCGGGGAGCTGTTTTTT
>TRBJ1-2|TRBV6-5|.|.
CASKRQNYGYTF
TGTGCCAGCAAAAGACAGAACTATGGCTACACCTTC
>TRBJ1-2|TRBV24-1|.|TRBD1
CATSGLTGGDNYGYTF
TGTGCCACCAGTGGGCTAACAGGGGGCGATAACTATGGCTACACCTTC
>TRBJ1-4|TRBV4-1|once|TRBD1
CASSQGQGVTNEKLFF
TGCGCCAGCAGCCAAGGACAGGGGGTAACTAATGAAAAACTGTTTTTT
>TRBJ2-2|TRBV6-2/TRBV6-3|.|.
CASSILTNTGELFF
TGTGCCAGCAGTATACTGACGAACACCGGGGAGCTGTTTTTT
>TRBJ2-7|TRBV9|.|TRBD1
CASSDSRTGGRYEQYF
TGTGCCAGCAGCGACAGTAGGACAGGGGGCCGGTACGAGCAGTACTTC
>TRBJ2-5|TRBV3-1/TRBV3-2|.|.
CASSQGIETQYF
TGTGCCAGCAGCCAAGGTATAGAGACCCAGTACTTC
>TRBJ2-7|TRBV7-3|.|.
CASSLQPLYEQYF
TGTGCCAGCAGCTTACAACCACTCTACGAGCAGTACTTC
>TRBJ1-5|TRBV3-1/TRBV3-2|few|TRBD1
CASSQEAGGIGNQPQHF
TGTGCCAGCAGCCAAGAGGCAGGGGGGATAGGCAATCAGCCCCAGCATTTT
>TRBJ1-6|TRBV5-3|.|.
CARSLRRGHNSPLHF
TGTGCCAGAAGCTTGAGAAGGGGTCATAATTCACCCCTCCACTTT
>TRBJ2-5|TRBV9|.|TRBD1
CASSVGEGQGEETQYF
TGTGCCAGCAGCGTAGGAGAGGGACAGGGAGAGGAGACCCAGTACTTC
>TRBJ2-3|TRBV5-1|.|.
CASSLEAARGDTQYF
TGCGCCAGCAGCTTGGAGGCAGCCCGAGGGGATACGCAGTATTTT
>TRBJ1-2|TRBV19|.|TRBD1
CASSTDRGDNYGYTF
TGTGCCAGTAGTACCGACAGGGGGGATAACTATGGCTACACCTTC
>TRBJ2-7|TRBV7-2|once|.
CASSRERTYEQYF
TGTGCCAGCAGCCGTGAGCGGACCTACGAGCAGTACTTC
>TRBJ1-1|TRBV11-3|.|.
CASSNGQGLANEAFF
TGTGCCAGCAGTAATGGGCAGGGGCTGGCCAACGAAGCTTTCTTT
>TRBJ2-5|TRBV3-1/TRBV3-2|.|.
CASSQGGGGETQYF
TGTGCCAGCAGCCAGGGGGGGGGCGGAGAGACCCAGTACTTC
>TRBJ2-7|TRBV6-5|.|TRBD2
CASSYSTAGRGEQYF
TGTGCCAGCAGTTACTCGACAGCGGGGAGGGGCGAGCAGTACTTC
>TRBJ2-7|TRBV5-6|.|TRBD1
CASSRDRAHEQYF
TGTGCCAGCAGTCGGGACAGGGCCCACGAGCAGTACTTC
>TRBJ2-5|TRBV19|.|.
CASSIPQNQETQYF
TGTGCCAGTAGTATACCACAGAACCAAGAGACCCAGTACTTC
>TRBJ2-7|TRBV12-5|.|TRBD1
CASGLHRGQYF
TGTGCTAGTGGTTTACACAGGGGGCAGTACTTC
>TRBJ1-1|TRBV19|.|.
CASSTGMNTEAFF
TGTGCCAGTAGTACGGGGATGAACACTGAAGCTTTCTTT
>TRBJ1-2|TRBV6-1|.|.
CASSEYPRTYYGYTF
TGTGCCAGCAGTGAATATCCCAGGACTTACTATGGCTACACCTTC
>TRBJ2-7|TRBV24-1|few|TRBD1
CATSPGGTGTHEQYF
TGTGCCACCAGTCCTGGAGGGACAGGGACCCACGAGCAGTACTTC
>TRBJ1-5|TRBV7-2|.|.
CASSSFYYQPQHF
TGTGCCAGCAGCTCCTTCTACTATCAGCCCCAGCATTTT
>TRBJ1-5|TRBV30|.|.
CAWSVQGLNQPQHF
TGTGCCTGGAGTGTTCAGGGTCTCAATCAGCCCCAGCATTTT
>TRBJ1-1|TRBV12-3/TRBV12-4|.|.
CASRIQGRSKAFF
TGTGCCAGCAGGATACAGGGAAGGAGCAAAGCTTTCTTT
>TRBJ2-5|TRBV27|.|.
CASSLYLGGGRETQYF
TGTGCCAGCAGTTTATATTTAGGGGGAGGGCGTGAGACCCAGTACTTC
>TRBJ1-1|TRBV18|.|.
CASSPSGEAFF
TGTGCCAGCTCACCATCGGGAGAAGCTTTCTTT
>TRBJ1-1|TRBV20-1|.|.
CSASLSTEAFF
TGCAGTGCTAGTCTAAGCACTGAAGCTTTCTTT
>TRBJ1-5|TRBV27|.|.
CASSLLGGAQPQHF
TGTGCCAGCAGTTTATTAGGTGGGGCGCAGCCCCAGCATTTT
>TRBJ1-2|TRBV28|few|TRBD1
CASSSGGSGTGGYTF
TGTGCCAGCAGTTCAGGGGGCAGCGGCACGGGTGGCTACACCTTC
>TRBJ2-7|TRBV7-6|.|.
CASSLGQGLYEQYF
TGTGCCAGCAGCTTAGGGCAGGGACTTTACGAGCAGTACTTC
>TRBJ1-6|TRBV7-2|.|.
CASSLAGSRVGSPLHF
TGTGCCAGCAGCTTAGCCGGTTCCAGGGTAGGTTCACCCCTCCACTTT
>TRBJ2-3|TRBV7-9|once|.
CASSAGLGTDTQYF
TGTGCCAGCAGCGCCGGTCTGGGCACAGATACGCAGTATTTT
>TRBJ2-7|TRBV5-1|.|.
CASNEESSYEQYF
TGCGCCAGCAATGAGGAGAGCTCCTACGAGCAGTACTTC
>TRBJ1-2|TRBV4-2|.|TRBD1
CASSQAGQGGNYGYTF
TGTGCCAGCAGCCAAGCCGGACAGGGGGGGAACTATGGCTACACCTTC
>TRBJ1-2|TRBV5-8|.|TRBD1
CASSWGQGYYGYTF
TGTGCCAGCAGCTGGGGACAGGGCTACTATGGCTACACCTTC
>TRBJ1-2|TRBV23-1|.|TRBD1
CASSQSRTGLRGVYGYTF
TGCGCCAGCAGTCAATCGAGGACAGGGCTTCGGGGCGTCTATGGCTACACCTTC
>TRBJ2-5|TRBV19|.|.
CASSIDRGETQYF
TGTGCCAGTAGTATAGACAGAGGAGAGACCCAGTACTTC
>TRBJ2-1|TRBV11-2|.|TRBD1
CASSLDLAGGMYEQFF
TGTGCCAGCAGCTTAGATCTGGCAGGGGGCATGTATGAGCAGTTCTTC